This T cell receptor (beta chain) was captured in a study of OX40 agonist ivuxolimab in advanced cancers. Looking at the study overall: Participants averaged approximately 61 years of age (range roughly 23 to 85) and were 82.7% male.

Overall study results and limits: More expanded clones were seen, on average, in CD8+ T cells than in CD4+.

Germline V lookup: CDR1 MNHEY, CDR2 SMNVEV (reference sequence). The CDR3 totals 15 residues. V lost 4 bases and J 1 base, leaving 13 bases between the germline ends. Generated by immunoSEQ multiplex PCR, the TCRdb table keeps only in-frame clones and is missing some. The sample lists fewer than 65,000 clones; almost 90% were seen once. Of note for this clone: Antigen specificity is unknown.

The origin of this receptor is an adult with an advanced solid tumor such as melanoma, head and neck, liver or kidney cancer. The J gene is TRBJ2-5, the V gene TRBV27, with D possibly being TRBD1 or TRBD2 (5 bases each). The specimen was CD4+ or CD8+ T cells sorted from blood, collected in a trial of the OX40 agonist ivuxolimab. The CDR3 region has the DNA TGTGCCAGCAGTTCTCAGGACGGGACCCAAGAGACCCAGTACTTC. Translating gives CASSSQDGTQETQYF.